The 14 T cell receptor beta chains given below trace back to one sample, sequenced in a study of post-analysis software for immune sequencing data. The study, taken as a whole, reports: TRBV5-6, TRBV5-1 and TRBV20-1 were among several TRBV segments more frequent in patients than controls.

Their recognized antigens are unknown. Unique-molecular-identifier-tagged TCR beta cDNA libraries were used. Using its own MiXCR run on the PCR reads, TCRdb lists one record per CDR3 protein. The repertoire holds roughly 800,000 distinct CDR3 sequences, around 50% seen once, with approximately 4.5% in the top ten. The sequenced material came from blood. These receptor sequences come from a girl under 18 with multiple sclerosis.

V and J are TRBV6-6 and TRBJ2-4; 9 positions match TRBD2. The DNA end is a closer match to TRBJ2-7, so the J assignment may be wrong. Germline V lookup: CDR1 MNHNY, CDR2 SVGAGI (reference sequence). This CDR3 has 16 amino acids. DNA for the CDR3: TGTGCCAGCAGTTTCACGACTAGCGGAGTCTCCTACGAGCAGTACTTC. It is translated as CASSFTTSGVSYEQYF.

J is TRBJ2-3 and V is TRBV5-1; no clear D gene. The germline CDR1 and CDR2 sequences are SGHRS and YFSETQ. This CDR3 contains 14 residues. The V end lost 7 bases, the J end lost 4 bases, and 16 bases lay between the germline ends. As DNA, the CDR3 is TGCGCCAGCCGTTTATGGTCCGGCGCAGATACGCAGTATTTT. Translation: CASRLWSGADTQYF.

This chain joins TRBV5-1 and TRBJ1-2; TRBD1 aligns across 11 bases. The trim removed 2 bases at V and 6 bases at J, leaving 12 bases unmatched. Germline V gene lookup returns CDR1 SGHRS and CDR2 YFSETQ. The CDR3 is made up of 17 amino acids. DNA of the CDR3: TGCGCCAGCAGCTTCCTAGGACAGGGGGCGGTAGGGAATGGCTACACCTTC. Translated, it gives CASSFLGQGAVGNGYTF.

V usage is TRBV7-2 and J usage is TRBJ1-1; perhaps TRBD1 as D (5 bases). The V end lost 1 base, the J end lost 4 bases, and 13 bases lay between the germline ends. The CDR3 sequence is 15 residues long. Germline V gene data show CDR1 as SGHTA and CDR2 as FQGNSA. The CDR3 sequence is CASSLGLSRATEAFF. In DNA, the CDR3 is TGTGCCAGCAGCTTAGGCCTAAGCAGGGCCACTGAAGCTTTCTTT. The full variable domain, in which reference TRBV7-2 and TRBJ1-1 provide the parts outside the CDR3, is GAGVSQSPSNKVTEKGKDVELRCDPISGHTALYWYRQSLGQGLEFLIYFQGNSAPDKSGLPSDRFSAERTGGSVSTLTIQRTQQEDSAVYLCASSLGLSRATEAFFGQGTRLTVV.

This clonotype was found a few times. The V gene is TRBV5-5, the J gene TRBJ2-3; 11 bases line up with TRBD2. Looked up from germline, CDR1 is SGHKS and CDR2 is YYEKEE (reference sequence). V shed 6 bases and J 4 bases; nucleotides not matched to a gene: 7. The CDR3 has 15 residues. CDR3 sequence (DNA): TGTGCCAGCAAACTGGGACTAGCGGTCCCAGATACGCAGTATTTT. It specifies CASKLGLAVPDTQYF. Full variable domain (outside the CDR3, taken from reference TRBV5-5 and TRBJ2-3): DAGVTQSPTHLIKTRGQQVTLRCSPISGHKSVSWYQQVLGQGPQFIFQYYEKEERGRGNFPDRFSARQFPNYSSELNVNALLLGDSALYLCASKLGLAVPDTQYFGPGTRLTVL.

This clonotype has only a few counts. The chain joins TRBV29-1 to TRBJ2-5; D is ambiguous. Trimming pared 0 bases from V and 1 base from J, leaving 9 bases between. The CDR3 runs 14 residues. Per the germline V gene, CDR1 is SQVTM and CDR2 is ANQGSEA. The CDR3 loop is CSVEDRVSQETQYF. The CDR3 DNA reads TGCAGCGTTGAAGATCGGGTATCCCAAGAGACCCAGTACTTC.

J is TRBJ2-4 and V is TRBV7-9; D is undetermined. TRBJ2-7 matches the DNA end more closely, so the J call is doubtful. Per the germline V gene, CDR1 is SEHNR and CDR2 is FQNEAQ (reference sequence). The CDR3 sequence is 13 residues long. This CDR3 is CASSQPDPYEQYF. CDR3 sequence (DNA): TGTGCCAGCAGCCAGCCGGACCCCTACGAGCAGTACTTC.

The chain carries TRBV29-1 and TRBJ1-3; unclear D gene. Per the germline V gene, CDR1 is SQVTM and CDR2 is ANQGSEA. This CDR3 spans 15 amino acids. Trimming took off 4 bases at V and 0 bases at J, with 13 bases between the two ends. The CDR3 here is CSVAGGRISGNTIYF. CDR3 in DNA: TGCAGCGTTGCCGGAGGACGGATCTCTGGAAACACCATATATTTT.

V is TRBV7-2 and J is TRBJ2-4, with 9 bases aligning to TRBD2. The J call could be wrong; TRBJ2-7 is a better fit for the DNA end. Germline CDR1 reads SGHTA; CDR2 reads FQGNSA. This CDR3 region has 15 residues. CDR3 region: CASSTGLAFNYEQYF. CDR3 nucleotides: TGTGCCAGCAGCACTGGACTAGCGTTTAACTACGAGCAGTACTTC.

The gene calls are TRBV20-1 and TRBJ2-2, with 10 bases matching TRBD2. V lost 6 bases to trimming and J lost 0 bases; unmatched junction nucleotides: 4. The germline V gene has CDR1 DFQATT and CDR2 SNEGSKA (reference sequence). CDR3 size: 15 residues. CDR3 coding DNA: TGCAGTGCGCATCTAGCGGGAGCGAACACCGGGGAGCTGTTTTTT. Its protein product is CSAHLAGANTGELFF.

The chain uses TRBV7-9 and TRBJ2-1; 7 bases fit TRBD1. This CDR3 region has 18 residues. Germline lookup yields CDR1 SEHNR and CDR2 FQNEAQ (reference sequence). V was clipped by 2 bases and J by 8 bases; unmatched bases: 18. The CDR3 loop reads CASSLYTARQGKGDEQFF. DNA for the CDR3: TGTGCCAGCAGCTTATACACCGCAAGACAGGGCAAAGGAGATGAGCAGTTCTTC. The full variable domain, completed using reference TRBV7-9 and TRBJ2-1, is DTGVSQNPRHKITKRGQNVTFRCDPISEHNRLYWYRQTLGQGPEFLTYFQNEAQLEKSRLLSDRFSAERPKGSFSTLEIQRTEQGDSAMYLCASSLYTARQGKGDEQFFGPGTRLTVL.

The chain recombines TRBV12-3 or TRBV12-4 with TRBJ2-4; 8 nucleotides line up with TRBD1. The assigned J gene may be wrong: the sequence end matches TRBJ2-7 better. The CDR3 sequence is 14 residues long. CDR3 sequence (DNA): TGTGCCAGCAGTCGAGGGACAGGTCGAGACGAGCAGTACTTC. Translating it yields CASSRGTGRDEQYF.

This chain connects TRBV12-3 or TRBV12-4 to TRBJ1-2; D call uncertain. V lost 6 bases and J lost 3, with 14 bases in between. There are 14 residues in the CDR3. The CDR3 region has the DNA TGTGCCAGCAGACCCAGCGCCAGCGACTATGGCTACACCTTC. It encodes CASRPSASDYGYTF.

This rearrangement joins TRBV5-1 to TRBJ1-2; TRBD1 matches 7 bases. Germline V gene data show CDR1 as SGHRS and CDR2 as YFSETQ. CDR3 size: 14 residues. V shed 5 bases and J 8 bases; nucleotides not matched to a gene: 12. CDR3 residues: CASSWGTESRGYTF. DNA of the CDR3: TGCGCCAGCAGTTGGGGGACAGAGTCTCGAGGCTACACCTTC.